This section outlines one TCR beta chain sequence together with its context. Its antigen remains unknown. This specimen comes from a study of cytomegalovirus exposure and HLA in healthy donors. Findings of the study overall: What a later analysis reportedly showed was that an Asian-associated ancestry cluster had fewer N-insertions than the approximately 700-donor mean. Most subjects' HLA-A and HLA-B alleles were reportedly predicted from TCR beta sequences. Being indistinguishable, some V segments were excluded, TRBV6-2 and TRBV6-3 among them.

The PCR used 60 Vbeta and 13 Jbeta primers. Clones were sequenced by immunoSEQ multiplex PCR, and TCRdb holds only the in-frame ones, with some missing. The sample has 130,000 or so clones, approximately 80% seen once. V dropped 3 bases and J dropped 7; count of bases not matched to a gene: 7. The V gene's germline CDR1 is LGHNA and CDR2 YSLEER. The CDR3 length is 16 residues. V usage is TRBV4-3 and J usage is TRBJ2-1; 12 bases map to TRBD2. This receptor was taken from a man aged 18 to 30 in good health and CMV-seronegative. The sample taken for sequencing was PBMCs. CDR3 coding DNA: TGCGCCAGCAGCCAGAGCTCTAGCGGGGGGGTGAATGAGCAGTTCTTC. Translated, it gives CASSQSSSGGVNEQFF.